Each of the 13 T cell receptor beta chains below was sequenced from the same sample in a study of T cells after yellow fever vaccination. MiXCR, run by TCRdb on the 5' RACE reads, gives a single entry per CDR3 protein. There are 450,000 to 600,000 distinct CDR3 sequences in the sample; around a sixth occur only once, and roughly 17% lies in the top ten. The sample here was PBMCs, taken 4 to 5 days after the first yellow fever vaccination. Receptors were obtained from a man aged 18 to 30 who received the YFV17D yellow fever vaccine.

This clonotype occurred a few times. The rearrangement joins TRBV5-1 to TRBJ2-7; D gene unclear. V shed 2 bases and J shed 3 bases, with 15 bases lying between them. Germline V gives CDR1 SGHRS, CDR2 YFSETQ. This CDR3 has 15 amino acids. The CDR3 region has the DNA TGCGCCAGCAGCTTAATCGGGCAGCAGCTCTACGAGCAGTACTTC. Protein: CASSLIGQQLYEQYF. Using reference TRBV5-1 and TRBJ2-7 for the parts outside the CDR3, the full variable domain is KAGVTQTPRYLIKTRGQQVTLSCSPISGHRSVSWYQQTPGQGLQFLFEYFSETQRNKGNFPGRFSGRQFSNSRSEMNVSTLELGDSALYLCASSLIGQQLYEQYFGPGTRLTVT.

The chain is built from TRBV11-3 and TRBJ2-1; D ambiguous. This CDR3 region has 14 residues. Trimming took 0 bases from V and 6 from J, leaving 9 bases between them. The germline CDR1 and CDR2 sequences are SGHNT and YENEEA. DNA of the CDR3: TGTGCCAGCAGCTTAGATCAGGCCGGCAATGAGCAGTTCTTC. As protein: CASSLDQAGNEQFF. The variable domain in full, with the rest retrieved from reference TRBV11-3 and TRBJ2-1, is EAGVVQSPRYKIIEKKQPVAFWCNPISGHNTLYWYLQNLGQGPELLIRYENEEAVDDSQLPKDRFSAERLKGVDSTLKIQPAELGDSAVYLCASSLDQAGNEQFFGPGTRLTVL.

This clonotype was counted a few times. The chain carries TRBV23-1 and TRBJ1-4; D is possibly TRBD1 (6 bases). Being an ORF, TRBV23-1 has a function that is uncertain. The CDR3 totals 16 residues. Trimming left V 2 bases short and J 7 bases short, with 17 bases between. As DNA, the CDR3 is TGCGCCAGCAGTCAAACGCTCAGGGGAGGTCGTGAAAAACTGTTTTTT. The encoded protein is CASSQTLRGGREKLFF.

The chain is built from TRBV7-9 and TRBJ2-5; 7 positions match TRBD1. This CDR3 contains 16 residues. The germline V gene has CDR1 SEHNR and CDR2 FQNEAQ (reference sequence). V was pared by 1 base and J by 1 base, with 6 bases of the junction left unmatched. The CDR3 spells CASSLVGTEPQETQYF. The CDR3 DNA is TGTGCCAGCAGCTTAGTAGGGACAGAGCCCCAAGAGACCCAGTACTTC. The full variable domain, completed using reference TRBV7-9 and TRBJ2-5, is DTGVSQNPRHKITKRGQNVTFRCDPISEHNRLYWYRQTLGQGPEFLTYFQNEAQLEKSRLLSDRFSAERPKGSFSTLEIQRTEQGDSAMYLCASSLVGTEPQETQYFGPGTRLLVL.

The CDR3 sequence: CASPAQGAYGYTF. The CDR3, as DNA: TGTGCTAGTCCGGCGCAGGGGGCTTATGGCTACACCTTC. The chain recombines TRBV12-5 with TRBJ1-2; 8 bases are shared with TRBD1. The CDR3 runs 13 residues. V lost 8 bases and J lost 5; bases outside the gene matches: 7. Germline CDR1 is LGHNT and CDR2 is FRNRAP.

The V and J genes are TRBV6-6 and TRBJ1-5; possible D gene TRBD1, 5 bases. The CDR3 consists of 12 residues. The germline V gene has CDR1 MNHNY and CDR2 SVGAGI (reference sequence). Deletions cut 8 bases from V and 4 bases from J, with 9 bases between. CDR3 DNA sequence: TGTGCCAGCGCCGGGGGAAATCAGCCCCAGCATTTT. Translation gives CASAGGNQPQHF.

This clonotype was picked up a small number of times. Possible read error: a much larger clone is one base away. V is TRBV15 and J is TRBJ1-5, with 12 nucleotides matching TRBD1. CDR3 length: 14 amino acids. The trim removed 5 bases at V and 6 bases at J, leaving 2 bases unmatched. Germline CDR1 reads LNHNV; CDR2 reads YYDKDF (reference sequence). The CDR3: CATSGTGGGQPQHF. As DNA, the CDR3 is TGTGCCACCAGCGGGACAGGGGGCGGTCAGCCCCAGCATTTT. Full variable domain (missing parts from reference TRBV15 and TRBJ1-5): DAMVIQNPRYQVTQFGKPVTLSCSQTLNHNVMYWYQQKSSQAPKLLFHYYDKDFNNEADTPDNFQSRRPNTSFCFLDIRSPGLGDTAMYLCATSGTGGGQPQHFGDGTRLSIL.

In this sample, this clonotype turned up a few times. The V call is TRBV5-1, the J call TRBJ2-2, with 9 bases matching TRBD1. This CDR3 is built from 14 residues. The ends lost 2 bases at V and 4 bases at J; junction bases unmatched: 0. CDR1 SGHRS and CDR2 YFSETQ come from the germline V gene. The CDR3 nucleotides are TGCGCCAGCAGCTTACAGGGGGCCACCGGGGAGCTGTTTTTT. It is translated as CASSLQGATGELFF.

This clonotype showed up just a few times. J is TRBJ2-2 and V is TRBV24-1, with D possibly being TRBD2 (6 bases). CDR1 and CDR2 from the germline V gene are KGHDR and SFDVKD. The V end lost 1 base, the J end lost 5 bases, and 13 bases lay between the germline ends. The CDR3 covers 16 residues. CDR3 DNA sequence: TGTGCCACCAGTGATTTTCCCGGGGGACCAACCGGGGAGCTGTTTTTT. Its protein is CATSDFPGGPTGELFF.

This clonotype was seen only a few times. The rearrangement links TRBV20-1 to TRBJ1-2, with D uncertain. The CDR3 loop spans 14 amino acids. Germline assignment: CDR1 DFQATT and CDR2 SNEGSKA (reference sequence). The V end was cut by 1 base, the J end by 4 bases, with 13 bases between. This CDR3 is CSARGGGTAYGYTF. CDR3 nucleotides: TGCAGTGCTAGAGGAGGCGGAACGGCCTATGGCTACACCTTC.

This clonotype was seen more than once but under ten times. The gene calls are TRBV12-3 or TRBV12-4 and TRBJ2-2; D is undetermined. The CDR3 length is 13 residues. The V end lost 1 base, the J end lost 7 bases, and 7 bases lay between the germline ends. The CDR3 region is CASSLEGDGELFF. The CDR3 coding sequence is TGTGCCAGCAGTTTAGAGGGTGACGGGGAGCTGTTTTTT.

The V and J genes are TRBV7-2 and TRBJ2-1, with 7 bases that match TRBD1. This CDR3 has 13 amino acids. CDR1 and CDR2 from the germline V gene are SGHTA and FQGNSA. Trimming removed 7 bases from V and 4 bases from J; junction bases left unmatched: 4. The DNA for the CDR3 is TGTGCCAGCAACCACAGGGGTTACAATGAGCAGTTCTTC. Protein sequence: CASNHRGYNEQFF.

This clonotype has ten or more counts. The DNA of the CDR3 is TGTGCCAGCTCACCACCCAGCGGGGTACACACAGATACGCAGTATTTT. It is translated as CASSPPSGVHTDTQYF. The chain couples TRBV18 to TRBJ2-3, with 7 bases fitting TRBD2. Germline V gene lookup returns CDR1 KGHSH and CDR2 LQKENI. Trimming at V came to 0 bases and at J to 2 bases, leaving 5 bases not matched to a gene. This CDR3 is 16 amino acids long.